A selection of T cell receptor beta chains follows, all from one sample in a study of blood T cell repertoires in COVID-19. The protocol was immunoSEQ multiplex PCR, while the TCRdb copy is restricted to in-frame clones and leaves out a portion. The table lists about 170,000 clones, approximately 86% of them singletons, with around 0.6% in the top ten. Material for sequencing was peripheral blood. The receptors shown here come from a man in his fifties or sixties with COVID-19, enrolled during active disease. Both conserved end residues are part of each CDR3. Each record gives: clone size, V gene, D gene, J gene, CDR3 protein, CDR3 DNA. A D gene is named only where the DNA matches it firmly. Clone size is stated in some rows and not others, as once, few, many or a class when expanded.

few	TRBV18	TRBD1	TRBJ1-5	CASSPTLAVSGGESNQPQHF	TGTGCCAGCTCACCCACCTTGGCAGTATCAGGGGGCGAAAGCAATCAGCCCCAGCATTTT
.	TRBV19	.	TRBJ1-6	CASSIGGTYSPLHF	TGTGCCAGTAGTATAGGGGGCACCTATTCACCCCTCCACTTT
.	TRBV9	TRBD1	TRBJ1-1	CASSVGQGGMNTEAFF	TGTGCCAGCAGCGTCGGACAGGGCGGAATGAACACTGAAGCTTTCTTT
.	TRBV4-2	TRBD2	TRBJ2-3	CASSPSSGSSTDTQYF	TGTGCCAGCAGCCCATCTAGCGGTTCTAGCACAGATACGCAGTATTTT
few	TRBV14	TRBD1	TRBJ2-7	CASSQGDRKTYEQYF	TGTGCCAGCAGCCAAGGGGACAGGAAGACCTACGAGCAGTACTTC
.	TRBV28	.	TRBJ1-2	CASSFLRVGYTF	TGTGCCAGCAGTTTTCTCAGGGTTGGCTACACCTTC
once	TRBV6-2/TRBV6-3	.	TRBJ1-2	CASSPWTRDGYTF	TGTGCCAGCAGTCCATGGACACGTGACGGCTACACCTTC
.	TRBV19	TRBD1	TRBJ2-7	CASSIGTGSYEQYF	TGTGCCAGTAGTATAGGGACAGGGTCCTACGAGCAGTACTTC
.	TRBV6-5	TRBD1	TRBJ1-5	CASSRQGGNQPQHF	TGTGCCAGCAGTCGACAGGGTGGCAATCAGCCCCAGCATTTT
once	TRBV6-4	.	TRBJ1-1	CASSRQEGTEAFF	TGTGCCAGCAGTCGGCAGGAGGGGACTGAAGCTTTCTTT
.	TRBV12-3/TRBV12-4	.	TRBJ1-4	CASSQTGIEKLFF	TGTGCCAGCAGCCAAACAGGGATTGAAAAACTGTTTTTT
.	TRBV9	.	TRBJ1-1	CASSVLAENTEAFF	TGTGCCAGCAGCGTACTGGCGGAGAACACTGAAGCTTTCTTT
.	TRBV7-2	TRBD1	TRBJ1-6	CASINRTGGSAPLHF	TGTGCCAGCATTAACCGGACAGGGGGCTCGGCACCCCTCCACTTT
.	TRBV2	TRBD2	TRBJ2-7	CASSEEAGASYEQYF	TGTGCCAGCAGTGAAGAAGCGGGGGCCTCCTACGAGCAGTACTTC
.	TRBV5-4	.	TRBJ2-3	CASSLELTRGSTDTQYF	TGTGCCAGCAGCTTGGAACTCACTCGGGGGAGCACAGATACGCAGTATTTT
.	TRBV27	TRBD1	TRBJ1-6	CASSYDRGANSPLHF	TGTGCCAGCAGTTATGACAGGGGCGCTAATTCACCCCTCCACTTT
.	TRBV19	TRBD1	TRBJ2-1	CASSTDRDRKDNEQFF	TGTGCCAGTAGTACAGACCGGGACAGGAAAGACAATGAGCAGTTCTTC
.	TRBV10-2	TRBD2	TRBJ2-7	CASRRGGGGNSYEQYF	TGCGCCAGCCGACGGGGGGGCGGGGGGAACTCCTACGAGCAGTACTTC